This entry lists 4 T cell receptor beta chains sequenced from one sample in a study of breast tumors, draining lymph nodes, adjacent tissues. The lymph nodes were axillary draining lymph nodes from breast cancer patients. Via MiXCR, TCRdb re-called the multiplex PCR reads, giving one row per CDR3 protein. The sample lists about 230,000 distinct CDR3 sequences; about 30% were seen once. Sequencing was carried out using axillary lymph node tissue. Receptors originate from a female donor with breast cancer. Some clones in this sample may be carry-over from other donors' samples.

As to this clonotype: Relative to the germline gene, one junction end is altered; a read error may explain this. V is TRBV9 and J is TRBJ2-1; 7 bases match TRBD2. Germline V gene lookup returns CDR1 SGDLS and CDR2 YYNGEE. The CDR3 has 15 amino acids. CDR3 DNA sequence: TGTGCCAGCAGCGTGAGAGCGGGATACGTAGGTGAGCCGTTCTTC. This codes for CASSVRAGYVGEPFF.

This clonotype was seen at least ten times. The genes are TRBV20-1 and TRBJ2-1, with a possible D match to TRBD2 (7 bases). Trimming took off 0 bases at V and 3 bases at J, with 18 bases between the two ends. There are 17 residues in the CDR3. Germline loops: CDR1 DFQATT, CDR2 SNEGSKA (reference sequence). The CDR3 here is CSARDGGRERGYNEQFF. In DNA form, the CDR3 reads TGCAGTGCTAGAGATGGGGGGCGGGAGCGAGGCTACAATGAGCAGTTCTTC.

This clonotype was recorded at least ten times. V is TRBV3-1 and J is TRBJ2-7, with D perhaps TRBD2 (6 bases). The CDR3 length is 12 residues. V shed 6 bases and J shed 4 bases, with 10 bases lying between them. CDR1 is LGHDT, CDR2 YNNKEL, per germline (reference sequence). The CDR3 DNA sequence: TGTGCCAGCAGTCGGGGAGGATACGAGCAGTACTTC. Amino acid sequence: CASSRGGYEQYF.

There are many counts of this clonotype. The rearrangement links TRBV5-1 to TRBJ2-1; 8 bases are shared with TRBD2. Germline V gives CDR1 SGHRS, CDR2 YFSETQ. The CDR3 runs to 14 residues. The trim removed 4 bases at V and 5 bases at J, leaving 5 bases unmatched. The CDR3 nucleotides are TGCGCCAGCAGCCCCCCGGGACTAGACAATGAGCAGTTCTTC. Its translation: CASSPPGLDNEQFF.